This T cell receptor beta chain stems from a study of tumor-infiltrating lymphocytes in primary liver carcinoma. On this clonotype itself: At one end the junction does not follow the germline gene, possibly because of a read error.

TCR beta cDNA came from roughly 0.45 ug total RNA, primed with a constant-region primer. Investigators got TCR beta libraries out of three nested multiplex PCR rounds, done with slightly modified ARM-PCR. The two initial PCR rounds, approximately 10 cycles each, used TRBV1-TRBV30 forward and C-beta reverse primers. TCRdb fed the multiplex PCR reads into MiXCR, producing one record per CDR3 protein. The top ten hold roughly an eighth of the sample, which has 95,000 to 100,000 distinct CDR3 sequences, around 71% seen once. Germline assignment: CDR1 SGHAT and CDR2 FQNNGV. The CDR3 loop spans 15 amino acids. The approximately 17-34 mg bulk tissue piece was not sorted before simultaneous RNA and DNA extraction. Chronic HBV infection affected patients, none of whom had received treatment.

This sequence originates from a woman aged 60-75 years with primary liver carcinoma and hepatitis B virus infection. The sequenced material came from liver tumor tissue from sampling region 2. Subset given: tumor region T2, inferior pole. The chain employs TRBV11-2 and TRBJ2-3, with TRBD2 identical over 8 bases. CDR3 residues: CVSSSRGGETDTRYF. As DNA, the CDR3 is TGTGTCAGCAGCTCCCGGGGGGGGGAGACAGATACGCGATATTTT.